This TCR beta chain emerged from a study of T cell changes during pregnancy in multiple sclerosis. CDR1 is SEHNR and CDR2 is FQNEAQ in the germline V gene (reference sequence). The CDR3 totals 13 residues. V lost 9 bases, J lost 10 bases, and 21 bases lay in between. The assay was immunoSEQ multiplex PCR, and TCRdb's table has in-frame clones only and misses some. The sample carries 70,000 to 95,000 clones, just under 95% recorded once. This clone occurred once. The rearrangement links TRBV7-9 to TRBJ1-1; D is perhaps TRBD1 (5 bases). The receptor was isolated from a female donor with multiple sclerosis, enrolled in a pregnancy study. The source material was peripheral blood, sampled in the first trimester of pregnancy. The CDR3 nucleotides are TGTGCCAGTCGGAGGGCAGGGACGGTCCGAGCTTTCTTT. Translated: CASRRAGTVRAFF.